This entry concerns a single T cell receptor beta chain. Its antigen remains unidentified. The CDR3 runs to 13 residues. Per germline, CDR1 DFQATT and CDR2 SNEGSKA (reference sequence). Trimming cost V 3 bases and J 5 bases, with 13 bases left between them. Making TCR beta cDNA involved approximately 0.5 ug total RNA and a constant-region primer. For TCR beta, libraries were produced by three nested multiplex PCR rounds using slightly modified ARM-PCR. TRBV1-TRBV30 forward primers paired with a C-beta reverse primer drove the first two PCR rounds, ten to eleven cycles each. TCRdb redid the calling of the multiplex PCR reads with MiXCR, one entry per CDR3 protein. The sample has some 200,000 distinct CDR3 sequences; approximately 65% are singletons. Germline DNA was extracted too, while blood RNA derived from unsorted whole blood. Patients had chronic HBV infection and were treatment-naive. Presurgery, approximately 3.9 milliliters of peripheral blood were collected.

This record comes from a study of tumor-infiltrating lymphocytes in primary liver carcinoma. Findings and limits, study-wide: Bulk unsorted material prevented CD4+ and CD8+ repertoire comparison. Tumor-adjacent and tumor-blood pairs overlapped less than tumor region pairs did.

Material for sequencing was peripheral blood. This receptor was taken from a woman between 55 and 75 years old with primary liver carcinoma and hepatitis B virus infection. The gene calls are TRBV20-1 and TRBJ1-1; a weak D match, TRBD1 (6 bases). CDR3 coding DNA: TGCAGTGCTAGTCAGGGGTTTGGGACTGAAGCTTTCTTT. Protein: CSASQGFGTEAFF.